The sequence of this T cell receptor (beta chain) was determined in a study of T cell responses to AZD1222 COVID-19 vaccine. Study-level results: Only 5 or 6 people who got AZD1222 tested seropositive at baseline.

With regard to this clone: What it recognizes is unknown.

Samples with a second dose at about 4 or about 12 weeks were pooled together. The repertoire was sequenced with immunoSEQ multiplex PCR; TCRdb's copy has only in-frame clones and lacks some. Here the sample spans under 200,000 clones, 92% being singletons. The sequences come from peripheral blood, collected 28 days after the second AZD1222 dose. The source of this sequence is an adult who received the AZD1222 COVID-19 vaccine.

The CDR3 here is CASSQEESEGAVSYEQYF. Written as DNA, the CDR3 is TGTGCCAGCAGCCAAGAGGAGAGTGAGGGGGCTGTCTCCTACGAGCAGTACTTC. The chain carries TRBV4-2 and TRBJ2-7, with 7 positions matching TRBD1. Germline V gene sequence: CDR1 LGHNA, CDR2 YNFKEQ. V was clipped by 0 bases and J by 0 bases; unmatched bases: 11. This CDR3 spans 18 amino acids.